This TCR beta chain was documented in a study of cytomegalovirus exposure and HLA in healthy donors. Whole-study results and caveats: There were some V segments, including TRBV6-2 and TRBV6-3, excluded as indistinguishable. As was reported, the HLA-A and HLA-B alleles of most subjects were accurately predicted from TCR beta sequences. It was about 150 TCR beta chains that were listed as cytomegalovirus-associated.

Primers for the PCR totalled 60 Vbeta and 13 Jbeta. TCRdb's table, derived via immunoSEQ multiplex PCR, lists solely in-frame clones and lacks some. The sample lists 95,000 to 100,000 clones; over 75% were seen once. The V segment lost 5 bases and the J segment 0 bases; nucleotides outside the gene matches: 10. The CDR3 consists of 17 residues. Germline lookup yields CDR1 PRHDT and CDR2 FYEKMQ (reference sequence). About this clone itself: Its antigen is as yet unknown.

The chain has TRBV13 and TRBJ2-1, with 7 bases matching TRBD2. This receptor was identified in a female donor in good health and CMV-seropositive. Sequences were obtained from PBMCs. The CDR3 spells CASSPREGRSSYNEQFF. The CDR3 DNA sequence: TGTGCCAGCAGCCCGAGGGAGGGGCGCAGCTCCTACAATGAGCAGTTCTTC.